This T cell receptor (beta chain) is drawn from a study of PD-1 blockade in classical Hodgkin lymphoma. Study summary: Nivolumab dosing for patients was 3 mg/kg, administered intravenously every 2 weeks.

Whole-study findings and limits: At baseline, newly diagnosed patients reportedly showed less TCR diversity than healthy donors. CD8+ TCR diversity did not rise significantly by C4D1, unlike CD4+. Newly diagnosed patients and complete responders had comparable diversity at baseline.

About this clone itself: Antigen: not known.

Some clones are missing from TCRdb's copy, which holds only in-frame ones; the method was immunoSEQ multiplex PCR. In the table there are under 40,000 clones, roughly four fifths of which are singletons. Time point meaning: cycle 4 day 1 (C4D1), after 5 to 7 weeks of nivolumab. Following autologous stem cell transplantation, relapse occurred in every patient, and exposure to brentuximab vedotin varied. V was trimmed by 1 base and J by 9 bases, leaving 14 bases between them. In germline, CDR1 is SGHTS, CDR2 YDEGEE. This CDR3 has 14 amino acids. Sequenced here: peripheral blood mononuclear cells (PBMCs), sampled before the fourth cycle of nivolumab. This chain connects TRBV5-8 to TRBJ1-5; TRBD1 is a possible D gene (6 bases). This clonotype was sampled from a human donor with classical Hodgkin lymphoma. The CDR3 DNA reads TGTGCCAGCAGCTTGAGGGGGGCGGGGGCGCCCCAGCATTTT. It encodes CASSLRGAGAPQHF.